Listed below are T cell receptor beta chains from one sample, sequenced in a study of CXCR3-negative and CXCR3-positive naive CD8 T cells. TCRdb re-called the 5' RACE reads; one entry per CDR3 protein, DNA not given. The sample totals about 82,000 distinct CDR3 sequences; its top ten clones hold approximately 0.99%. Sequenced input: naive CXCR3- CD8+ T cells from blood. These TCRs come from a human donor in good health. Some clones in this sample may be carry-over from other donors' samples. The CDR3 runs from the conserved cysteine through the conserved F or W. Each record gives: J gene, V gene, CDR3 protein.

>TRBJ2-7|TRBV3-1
CASSQDAISYEQYF
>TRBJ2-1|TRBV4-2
CASSHSRGAYDEQFF
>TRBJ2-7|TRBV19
CASSMTVLYEQYF
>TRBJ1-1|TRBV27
CASRESGIMDTEAFF
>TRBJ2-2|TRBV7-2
CASSPYSGSTSGELFF
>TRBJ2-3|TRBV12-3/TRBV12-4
CASSSRDHSTDTQYF
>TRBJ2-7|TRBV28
CASSLGTDSYEQYF
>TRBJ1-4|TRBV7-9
CASSDSGHGRLNEKLFF
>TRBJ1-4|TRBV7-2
CASSSGPASEKLFF
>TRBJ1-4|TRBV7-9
CASGSGDDEKLFF
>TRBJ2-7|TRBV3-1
CASSPTGHEQYF
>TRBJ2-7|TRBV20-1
CSAMTSGYEQYF
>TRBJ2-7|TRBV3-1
CASSPGQGIYEQYF
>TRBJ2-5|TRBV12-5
CASASGWGMETQYF
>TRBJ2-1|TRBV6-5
CASSYLGGGANDEQFF
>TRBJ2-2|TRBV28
CASSLSPSDNTGELFF
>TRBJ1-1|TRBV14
CASSQDRQGDTEAFF
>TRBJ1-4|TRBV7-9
CASSLAGPATNEKLFF
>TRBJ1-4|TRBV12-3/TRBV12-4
CASAGEGGNEKLFF
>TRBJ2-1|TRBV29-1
CSVENRNFSYNEQFF